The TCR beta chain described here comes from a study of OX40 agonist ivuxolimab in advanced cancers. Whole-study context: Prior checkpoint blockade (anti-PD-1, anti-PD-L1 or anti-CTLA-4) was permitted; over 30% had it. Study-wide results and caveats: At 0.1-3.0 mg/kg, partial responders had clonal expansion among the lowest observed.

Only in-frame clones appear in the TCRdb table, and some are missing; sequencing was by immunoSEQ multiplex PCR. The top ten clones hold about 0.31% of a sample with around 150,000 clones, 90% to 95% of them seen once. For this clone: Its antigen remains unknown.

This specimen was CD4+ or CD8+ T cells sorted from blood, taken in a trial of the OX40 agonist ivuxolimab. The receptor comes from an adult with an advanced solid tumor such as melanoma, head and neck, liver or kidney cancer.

The CDR3, as DNA: TGTGCCAGCAGCAAAGCCGGGACAGTGAACACCGGGGAGCTGTTTTTT. Protein sequence: CASSKAGTVNTGELFF. The gene calls are TRBV5-4 and TRBJ2-2, with 7 bases matching TRBD1. CDR1 SGHNT and CDR2 YYREEE come from the germline V gene (reference sequence). This CDR3 is 16 amino acids long. V gave up 4 bases and J gave up 1 base; unmatched junction bases: 7.